This TCR beta chain was captured by sequencing in a study of T cells in Graves' hyperthyroidism and ophthalmopathy. Turning to the study itself: Peripheral blood was taken when the disease was first diagnosed, before any treatment began.

This clonotype was observed at least ten times. The antigen is not known. The CDR3 consists of 16 residues. V shed 5 bases and J 0 bases; nucleotides not matched to a gene: 6. The germline V gene has CDR1 MDHEN and CDR2 SYDVKM. Amplified regions were TCR beta CDR3 sequences from RNA transcripts. The HTBI primer set drove a first-round RT-PCR of the TCR CDR3. TCRdb independently ran MiXCR on the multiplex PCR reads; one entry per CDR3 protein. The table lists 350,000 to 400,000 distinct CDR3 sequences, under 15% of them singletons. General study findings and limits: Blood shared most expanded thyroid clonotypes above 0.001.

This clonotype was obtained from a woman in her 30s with Graves' hyperthyroidism. The specimen was blood. The V and J genes are TRBV28 and TRBJ2-1, with TRBD2 identical over 8 bases. CDR3 sequence reads: CASSPSGTSSYNEQFF. The CDR3 bases are TGTGCCAGCAGTCCCAGCGGGACTAGCTCCTACAATGAGCAGTTCTTC. Using reference TRBV28 and TRBJ2-1 for the parts outside the CDR3, the full variable domain is DVKVTQSSRYLVKRTGEKVFLECVQDMDHENMFWYRQDPGLGLRLIYFSYDVKMKEKGDIPEGYSVSREKKERFSLILESASTNQTSMYLCASSPSGTSSYNEQFFGPGTRLTVL.